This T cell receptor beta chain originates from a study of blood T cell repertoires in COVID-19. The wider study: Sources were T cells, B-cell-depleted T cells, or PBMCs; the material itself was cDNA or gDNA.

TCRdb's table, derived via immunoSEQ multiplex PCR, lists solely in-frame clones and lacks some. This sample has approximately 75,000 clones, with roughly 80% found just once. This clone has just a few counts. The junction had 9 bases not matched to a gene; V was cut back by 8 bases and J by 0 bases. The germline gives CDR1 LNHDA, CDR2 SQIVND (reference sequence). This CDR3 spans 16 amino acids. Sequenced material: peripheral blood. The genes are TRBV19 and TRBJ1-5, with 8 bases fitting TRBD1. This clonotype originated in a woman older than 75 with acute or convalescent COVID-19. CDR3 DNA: TGTGCCAGTCTAGGGGGACAGGCATATAGCAATCAGCCCCAGCATTTT. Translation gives CASLGGQAYSNQPQHF.